These T cell receptor beta chains were read from a single sample in a study of control samples from healthy donors and cancer patients. The table came from immunoSEQ multiplex PCR; TCRdb's copy has only in-frame clones and leaves some out. The profile covers fewer than 90,000 clones, with 80% to 90% appearing a single time and roughly 20% taken by the ten largest. Sequencing was performed on blood. The receptors derive from a middle-aged man in good health. The CDR3 runs from the conserved cysteine through the conserved F or W. The D gene is left open where the match is weak. Some rows have no size entry. The others give once, few or many, or a class for an expanded clone.

d_gene,j_gene,v_gene,abundance,CDR3aa,CDR3nt
.,TRBJ1-2,TRBV6-4,.,CASSGSEAGAYGYTF,TGTGCCAGCAGTGGGAGTGAGGCAGGGGCGTATGGCTACACCTTC
.,TRBJ2-1,TRBV6-2/TRBV6-3,.,CASSFSKDEQFF,TGTGCCAGCAGTTTTTCGAAGGATGAGCAGTTCTTC
TRBD1,TRBJ1-1,TRBV4-1,.,CASSHRQGGSLQTEAFF,TGCGCCAGCAGCCATCGACAGGGTGGCTCTTTACAAACTGAAGCTTTCTTT
TRBD1,TRBJ1-5,TRBV28,once,CASSRDRGGNQPQHF,TGTGCCAGCAGCCGGGACAGGGGTGGAAATCAGCCCCAGCATTTT
.,TRBJ1-5,TRBV18,.,CASSLNSGTINQPQHF,TGTGCCAGCTCACTAAATTCCGGGACGATCAATCAGCCCCAGCATTTT
TRBD2,TRBJ2-3,TRBV11-1,.,CASSLVGGGSTDTQYF,TGTGCCAGCAGCTTAGTCGGGGGGGGTAGCACAGATACGCAGTATTTT
.,TRBJ1-3,TRBV7-3,few,CASSLGGGNTIYF,TGTGCCAGCAGCTTAGGGGGTGGAAACACCATATATTTT
TRBD1,TRBJ1-1,TRBV27,.,CASSPTTGQRTEAFF,TGTGCCAGCAGTCCCACGACAGGGCAGCGCACTGAAGCTTTCTTT
.,TRBJ2-3,TRBV4-2,.,CASSLGEGETDTQYF,TGTGCCAGCAGCCTAGGGGAAGGGGAGACAGATACGCAGTATTTT
.,TRBJ1-1,TRBV7-2,.,CASSVGPWDTEAFF,TGTGCCAGCAGCGTGGGACCGTGGGACACTGAAGCTTTCTTT
TRBD2,TRBJ2-1,TRBV5-1,.,CASSLGPVTGGNEQFF,TGCGCCAGCAGCTTGGGGCCGGTAACGGGAGGAAATGAGCAGTTCTTC
.,TRBJ1-5,TRBV7-2,.,CASSSDTGMGQPQHF,TGTGCCAGCAGCTCCGACACGGGAATGGGTCAGCCCCAGCATTTT
.,TRBJ2-2,TRBV11-3,.,CASSLDTGPNTGELFF,TGTGCCAGCAGCTTAGATACGGGTCCGAACACCGGGGAGCTGTTTTTT
.,TRBJ2-7,TRBV29-1,.,CSVEESRSYEQYF,TGCAGCGTTGAAGAGTCCCGGTCGTACGAGCAGTACTTC
TRBD2,TRBJ2-5,TRBV30,few,CAWRTTSAQETQYF,TGTGCCTGGAGGACGACTAGCGCTCAAGAGACCCAGTACTTC
TRBD2,TRBJ2-1,TRBV2,once,CASSGPFGLAGGQSYNEQFF,TGTGCCAGCAGTGGCCCATTCGGACTAGCGGGGGGGCAGTCCTACAATGAGCAGTTCTTC
TRBD2,TRBJ2-3,TRBV7-3,.,CASSTLAASTDTQYF,TGTGCCAGCAGTACACTAGCGGCGAGCACAGATACGCAGTATTTT
.,TRBJ1-2,TRBV5-4,.,CASSLDLAGNYGYTF,TGTGCCAGCAGCTTGGATCTTGCGGGGAATTATGGCTACACCTTC
.,TRBJ1-1,TRBV2,.,CASREEPLNTEAFF,TGTGCCAGCAGGGAGGAGCCCCTGAACACTGAAGCTTTCTTT
TRBD1,TRBJ1-2,TRBV4-1,.,CASSLFSTGAYGYTF,TGCGCCAGCAGCCTATTCTCGACAGGGGCCTATGGCTACACCTTC
TRBD1,TRBJ2-1,TRBV7-2,.,CASSRQGGTNYNEQFF,TGTGCCAGCAGTCGCCAAGGGGGCACGAACTACAATGAGCAGTTCTTC
TRBD1,TRBJ2-1,TRBV19,.,CASSIIEGGLNEQFF,TGTGCCAGTAGTATAATCGAAGGGGGCCTCAATGAGCAGTTCTTC
.,TRBJ1-6,TRBV19,.,CASRKGLNNSPLHF,TGTGCCAGTAGAAAGGGGCTAAATAATTCACCCCTCCACTTT
TRBD2,TRBJ2-3,TRBV7-2,.,CASSRPGLASDTQYF,TGTGCCAGCAGCCGCCCGGGACTAGCGTCTGATACGCAGTATTTT
.,TRBJ2-3,TRBV27,.,CASSDGTLGDTQYF,TGTGCCAGCAGTGATGGGACTTTGGGGGATACGCAGTATTTT
.,TRBJ1-1,TRBV28,.,CASSPRPDTEAFF,TGTGCCAGCAGTCCCCGCCCCGACACTGAAGCTTTCTTT
TRBD1,TRBJ1-3,TRBV30,.,CAWSGATGVFGNTIYF,TGTGCCTGGAGTGGGGCCACAGGGGTCTTTGGAAACACCATATATTTT
TRBD1,TRBJ1-1,TRBV7-3,.,CASSLDRGKAFF,TGTGCCAGCAGCTTAGACAGGGGAAAAGCTTTCTTT
.,TRBJ2-7,TRBV7-2,.,CASSLDGRYEQYF,TGTGCCAGCAGCTTAGATGGCCGCTACGAGCAGTACTTC
TRBD1,TRBJ2-7,TRBV11-2,once,CASSLDRWVRGRGPQYF,TGTGCCAGCAGCTTAGATCGTTGGGTTCGTGGCAGGGGGCCCCAGTACTTC
.,TRBJ1-1,TRBV6-6,.,CASSIQGNTEAFF,TGTGCCAGCAGCATACAGGGGAACACTGAAGCTTTCTTT
.,TRBJ1-3,TRBV5-1,.,CASSPIPWGNSGNTIYF,TGCGCCAGCAGCCCCATCCCATGGGGGAACTCTGGAAACACCATATATTTT
.,TRBJ1-3,TRBV30,.,CAWSVGVSGNTIYF,TGTGCCTGGAGTGTCGGGGTCTCTGGAAACACCATATATTTT
TRBD1,TRBJ2-5,TRBV28,.,CASSLLGTGAQETQYF,TGTGCCAGCAGTTTACTGGGGACAGGGGCTCAAGAGACCCAGTACTTC
.,TRBJ1-3,TRBV4-2,.,CASSLNQGEGNTIYF,TGTGCCAGCAGCCTAAATCAGGGTGAAGGAAACACCATATATTTT
TRBD1,TRBJ1-5,TRBV10-2,.,CASSGQDRSQPQHF,TGCGCCAGCAGCGGACAGGATAGAAGTCAGCCCCAGCATTTT
.,TRBJ1-5,TRBV7-2,.,CASSLGGATLINQPQHF,TGTGCCAGCAGCTTAGGTGGCGCGACATTAATTAATCAGCCCCAGCATTTT
.,TRBJ1-2,TRBV11-3,once,CASSPTEGGYTF,TGTGCCAGCAGCCCGACTGAGGGGGGCTACACCTTC
.,TRBJ2-3,TRBV9,.,CASSARHDTDTQYF,TGTGCCAGCAGCGCGCGACATGACACAGATACGCAGTATTTT
.,TRBJ1-4,TRBV30,.,CAGTQVLNEKLFF,TGTGCCGGGACCCAGGTGTTAAATGAAAAACTGTTTTTT
.,TRBJ2-2,TRBV19,.,CASSYRDTRDGELFF,TGTGCCAGTAGTTACCGGGACACAAGGGACGGGGAGCTGTTTTTT
TRBD1,TRBJ1-2,TRBV6-1,.,CASSEDGRRQGTF,TGTGCCAGCAGTGAAGATGGACGTAGACAGGGCACCTTC
TRBD2,TRBJ2-2,TRBV3-1/TRBV3-2,.,CASSQRKRTSGSPNTGELFF,TGTGCCAGCAGCCAAAGAAAGAGGACTAGCGGGAGCCCGAACACCGGGGAGCTGTTTTTT
.,TRBJ1-4,TRBV4-3,few,CASSQEVPGGGNEKLFF,TGCGCCAGCAGCCAAGAAGTTCCAGGCGGGGGGAATGAAAAACTGTTTTTT
.,TRBJ1-1,TRBV5-1,.,CASSSAPNTEAFF,TGCGCCAGCAGCTCCGCACCGAACACTGAAGCTTTCTTT
.,TRBJ2-1,TRBV19,once,CASSIPGESYNEQFF,TGTGCCAGTAGTATACCGGGGGAATCCTACAATGAGCAGTTCTTC
TRBD2,TRBJ2-1,TRBV6-5,once,CASSLGLAVEQFF,TGTGCCAGCAGCCTTGGACTAGCGGTTGAGCAGTTCTTC
.,TRBJ1-1,TRBV10-1,.,CASSEGVMNTEAFF,TGCGCCAGCAGTGAGGGAGTGATGAACACTGAAGCTTTCTTT
TRBD1,TRBJ2-5,TRBV27,once,CASRQGALETQYF,TGTGCCAGCAGGCAGGGGGCGTTGGAGACCCAGTACTTC
TRBD1,TRBJ1-2,TRBV18,.,CASSPTATGNNYGYTF,TGTGCCAGCTCACCGACGGCGACAGGGAATAACTATGGCTACACCTTC
.,TRBJ2-4,TRBV6-6,.,CASSPLRGGGNIQYF,TGTGCCAGCAGCCCCCTGAGGGGGGGCGGAAACATTCAGTACTTC
TRBD1,TRBJ1-3,TRBV5-5,.,CASSLATTGVDTIYF,TGTGCCAGCAGCTTGGCTACGACAGGGGTGGACACCATATATTTT